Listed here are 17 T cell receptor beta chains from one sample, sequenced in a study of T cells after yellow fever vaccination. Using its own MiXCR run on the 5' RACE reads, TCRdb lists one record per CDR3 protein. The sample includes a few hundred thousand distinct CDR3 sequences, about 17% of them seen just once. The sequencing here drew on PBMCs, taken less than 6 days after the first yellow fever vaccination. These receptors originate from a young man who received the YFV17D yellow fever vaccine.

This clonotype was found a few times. The DNA of the CDR3 is TGCAGCGCACCGGATCGCCCCGGGGAGCTGTTTTTT. Amino acids: CSAPDRPGELFF. The chain joins TRBV20-1 to TRBJ2-2; no reliable D call. The CDR3 has 12 amino acids. Germline values: CDR1 DFQATT, CDR2 SNEGSKA (reference sequence).

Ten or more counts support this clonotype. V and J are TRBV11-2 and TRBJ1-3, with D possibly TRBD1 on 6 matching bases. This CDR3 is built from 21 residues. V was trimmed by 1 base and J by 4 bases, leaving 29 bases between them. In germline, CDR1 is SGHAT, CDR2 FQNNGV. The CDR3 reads CASSLVDLLWDTDVSGNTIYF. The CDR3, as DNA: TGTGCCAGCAGCTTAGTGGATCTCCTGTGGGACACCGATGTTTCAGGAAACACCATATATTTT.

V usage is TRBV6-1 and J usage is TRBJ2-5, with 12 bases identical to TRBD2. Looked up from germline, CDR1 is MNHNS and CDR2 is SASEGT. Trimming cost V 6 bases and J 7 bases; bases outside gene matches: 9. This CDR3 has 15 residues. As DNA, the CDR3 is TGTGCCAGCAGACGACTAGCGGGGGAGATGGGGACCCAGTACTTC. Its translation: CASRRLAGEMGTQYF.

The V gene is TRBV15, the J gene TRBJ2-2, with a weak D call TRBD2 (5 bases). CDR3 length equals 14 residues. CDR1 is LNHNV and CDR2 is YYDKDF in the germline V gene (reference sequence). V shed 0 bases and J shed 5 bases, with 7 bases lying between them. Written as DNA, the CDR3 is TGTGCCACCAGCAGAGATCCGGGGACCGGGGAGCTGTTTTTT. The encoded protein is CATSRDPGTGELFF.

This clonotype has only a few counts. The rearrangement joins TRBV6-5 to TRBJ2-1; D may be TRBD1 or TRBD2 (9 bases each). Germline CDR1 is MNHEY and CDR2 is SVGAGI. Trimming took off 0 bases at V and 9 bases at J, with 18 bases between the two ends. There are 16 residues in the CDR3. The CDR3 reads CASSYSSSGGQGEQFF. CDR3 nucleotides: TGTGCCAGCAGTTACTCGAGTAGCGGGGGACAGGGTGAGCAGTTCTTC.

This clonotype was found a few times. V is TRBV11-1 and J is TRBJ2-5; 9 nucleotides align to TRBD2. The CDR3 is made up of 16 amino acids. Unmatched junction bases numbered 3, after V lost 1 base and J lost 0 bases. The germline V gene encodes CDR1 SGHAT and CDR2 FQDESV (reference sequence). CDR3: CASSLVASGNQETQYF. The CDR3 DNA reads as TGTGCCAGCAGCTTAGTGGCTAGCGGGAACCAAGAGACCCAGTACTTC.

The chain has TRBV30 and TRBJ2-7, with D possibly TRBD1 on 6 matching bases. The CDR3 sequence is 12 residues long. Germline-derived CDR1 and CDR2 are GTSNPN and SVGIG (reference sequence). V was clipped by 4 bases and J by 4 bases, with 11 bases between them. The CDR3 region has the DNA TGTGCCTGGACGACAGGAGTTTACGAGCAGTACTTC. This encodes CAWTTGVYEQYF.

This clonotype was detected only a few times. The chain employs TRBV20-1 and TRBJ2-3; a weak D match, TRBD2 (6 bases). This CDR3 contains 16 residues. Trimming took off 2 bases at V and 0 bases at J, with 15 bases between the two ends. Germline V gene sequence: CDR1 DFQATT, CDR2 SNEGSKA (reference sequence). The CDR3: CSARKNIAASTDTQYF. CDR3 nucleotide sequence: TGCAGTGCTAGAAAAAACATAGCGGCTAGCACAGATACGCAGTATTTT.

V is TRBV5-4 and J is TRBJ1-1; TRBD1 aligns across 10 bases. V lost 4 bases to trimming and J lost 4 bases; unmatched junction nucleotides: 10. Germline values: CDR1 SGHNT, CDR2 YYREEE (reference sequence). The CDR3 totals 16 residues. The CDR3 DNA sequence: TGTGCCAGCAGCCCGGGACAGGGGCGCCCAGGCACTGAAGCTTTCTTT. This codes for CASSPGQGRPGTEAFF.

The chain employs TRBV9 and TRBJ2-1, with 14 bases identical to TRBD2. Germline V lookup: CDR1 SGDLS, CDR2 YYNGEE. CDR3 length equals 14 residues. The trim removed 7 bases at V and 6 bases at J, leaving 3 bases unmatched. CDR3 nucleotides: TGTGCCAGCGGGACTAGCGGGGGTCCCAATGAGCAGTTCTTC. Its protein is CASGTSGGPNEQFF.

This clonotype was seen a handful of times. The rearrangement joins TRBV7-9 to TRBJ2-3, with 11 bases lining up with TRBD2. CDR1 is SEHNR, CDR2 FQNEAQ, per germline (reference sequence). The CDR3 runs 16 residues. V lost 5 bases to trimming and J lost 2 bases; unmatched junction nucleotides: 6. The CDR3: CASSDGSGGATDTQYF. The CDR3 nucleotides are TGTGCCAGCAGCGACGGTAGCGGGGGGGCCACAGATACGCAGTATTTT. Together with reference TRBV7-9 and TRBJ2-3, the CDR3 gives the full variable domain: DTGVSQNPRHKITKRGQNVTFRCDPISEHNRLYWYRQTLGQGPEFLTYFQNEAQLEKSRLLSDRFSAERPKGSFSTLEIQRTEQGDSAMYLCASSDGSGGATDTQYFGPGTRLTVL.

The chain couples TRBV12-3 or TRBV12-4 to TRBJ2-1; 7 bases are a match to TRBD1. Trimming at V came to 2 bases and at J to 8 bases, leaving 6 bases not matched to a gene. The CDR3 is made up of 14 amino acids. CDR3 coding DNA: TGTGCCAGCAGTTTACTCCTCCAGGGGGATGAGCAGTTCTTC. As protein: CASSLLLQGDEQFF.

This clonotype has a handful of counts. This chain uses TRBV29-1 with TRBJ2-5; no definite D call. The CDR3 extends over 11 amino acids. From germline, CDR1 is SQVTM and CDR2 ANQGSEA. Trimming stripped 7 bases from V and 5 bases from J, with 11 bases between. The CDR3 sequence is CSDVKGETQYF. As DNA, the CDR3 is TGCAGCGACGTGAAGGGTGAGACCCAGTACTTC.

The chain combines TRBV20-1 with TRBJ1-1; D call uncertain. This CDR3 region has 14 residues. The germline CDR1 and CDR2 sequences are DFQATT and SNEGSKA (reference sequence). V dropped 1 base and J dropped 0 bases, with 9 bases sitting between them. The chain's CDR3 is CSARVRVLNTEAFF. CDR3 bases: TGCAGTGCTAGAGTGCGGGTTCTGAACACTGAAGCTTTCTTT.

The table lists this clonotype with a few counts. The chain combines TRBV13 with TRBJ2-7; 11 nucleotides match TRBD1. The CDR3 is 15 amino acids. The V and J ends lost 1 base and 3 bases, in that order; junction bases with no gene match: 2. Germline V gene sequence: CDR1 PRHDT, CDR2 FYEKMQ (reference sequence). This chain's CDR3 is CASSLEGTGGYEQYF. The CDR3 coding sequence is TGTGCCAGCAGCTTAGAGGGGACAGGGGGCTACGAGCAGTACTTC. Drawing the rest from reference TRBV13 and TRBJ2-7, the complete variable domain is AAGVIQSPRHLIKEKRETATLKCYPIPRHDTVYWYQQGPGQDPQFLISFYEKMQSDKGSIPDRFSAQQFSDYHSELNMSSLELGDSALYFCASSLEGTGGYEQYFGPGTRLTVT.

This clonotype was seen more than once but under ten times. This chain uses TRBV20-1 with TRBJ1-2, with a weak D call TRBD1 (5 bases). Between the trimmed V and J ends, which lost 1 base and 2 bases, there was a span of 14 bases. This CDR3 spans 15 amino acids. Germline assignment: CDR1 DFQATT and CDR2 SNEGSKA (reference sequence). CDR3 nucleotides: TGCAGTGCTAGAGGGGACCCACAATCCAACTATGGCTACACCTTC. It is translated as CSARGDPQSNYGYTF.

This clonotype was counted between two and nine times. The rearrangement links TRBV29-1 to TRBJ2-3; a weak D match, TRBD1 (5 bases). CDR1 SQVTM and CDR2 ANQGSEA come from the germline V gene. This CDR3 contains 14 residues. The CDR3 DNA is TGCGGCTTGGTCCTAGACAGCAGATCAGATACGCAGTATTTT. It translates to CGLVLDSRSDTQYF.